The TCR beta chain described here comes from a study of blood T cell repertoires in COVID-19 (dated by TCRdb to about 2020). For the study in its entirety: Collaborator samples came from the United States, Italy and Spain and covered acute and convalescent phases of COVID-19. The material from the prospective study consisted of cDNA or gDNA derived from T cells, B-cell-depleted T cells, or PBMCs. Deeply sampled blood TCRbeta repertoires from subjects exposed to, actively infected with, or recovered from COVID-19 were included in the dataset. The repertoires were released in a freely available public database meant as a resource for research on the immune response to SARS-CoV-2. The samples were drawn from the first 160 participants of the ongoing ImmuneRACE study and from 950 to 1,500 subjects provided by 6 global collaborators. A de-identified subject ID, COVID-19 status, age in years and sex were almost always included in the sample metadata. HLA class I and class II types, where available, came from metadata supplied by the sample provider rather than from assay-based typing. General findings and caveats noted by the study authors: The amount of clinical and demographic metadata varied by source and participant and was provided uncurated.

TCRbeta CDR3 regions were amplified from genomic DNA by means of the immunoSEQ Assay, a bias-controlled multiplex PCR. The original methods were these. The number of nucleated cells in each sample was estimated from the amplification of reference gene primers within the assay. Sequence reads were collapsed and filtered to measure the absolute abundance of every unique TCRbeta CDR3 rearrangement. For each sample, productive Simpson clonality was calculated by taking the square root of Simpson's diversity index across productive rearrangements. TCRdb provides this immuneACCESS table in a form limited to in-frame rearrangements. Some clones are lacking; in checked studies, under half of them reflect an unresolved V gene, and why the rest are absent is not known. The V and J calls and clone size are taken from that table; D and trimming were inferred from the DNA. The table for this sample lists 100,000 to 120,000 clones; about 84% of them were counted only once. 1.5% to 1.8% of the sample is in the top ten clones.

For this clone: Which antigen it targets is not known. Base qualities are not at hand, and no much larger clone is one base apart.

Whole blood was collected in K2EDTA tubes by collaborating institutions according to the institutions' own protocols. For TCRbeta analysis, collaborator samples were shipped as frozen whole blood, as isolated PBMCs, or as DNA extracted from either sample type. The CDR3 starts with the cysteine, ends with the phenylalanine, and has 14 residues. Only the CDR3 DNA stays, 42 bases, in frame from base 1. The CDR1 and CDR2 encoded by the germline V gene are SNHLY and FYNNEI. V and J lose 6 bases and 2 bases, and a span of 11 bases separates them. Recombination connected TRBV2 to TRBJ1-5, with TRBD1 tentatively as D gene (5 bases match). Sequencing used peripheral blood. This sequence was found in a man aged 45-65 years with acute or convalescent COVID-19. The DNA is TGTGCCAGCAGCCAGGGTATGGGCAATCAGCCCCAGCATTTT. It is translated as CASSQGMGNQPQHF.